These 6 T cell receptor beta chains share one sample of origin, sequenced in a study of graft-versus-host responses after intestinal transplantation. These TCRs are of unknown antigen specificity. Profiling relied on immunoSEQ multiplex PCR, and the TCRdb table lists in-frame clones only, not all of them. The sample records roughly 120,000 clones, approximately 90% being singletons. This material consisted of unstimulated CD4+ T cells sorted from spleen or lymph node cells, taken before intestinal transplant. The receptors come from a human donor who received an intestinal transplant.

The chain combines TRBV7-2 with TRBJ1-2; TRBD1 aligns across 11 bases. After removal of 5 bases from V and 4 bases from J, the junction contained 6 bases not matched to a gene. The CDR3 runs to 15 residues. Germline V gene data show CDR1 as SGHTA and CDR2 as FQGNSA. CDR3 nucleotide sequence: TGTGCCAGCAGCCCACCCGGGACAGGGGGCTATGGCTACACCTTC. As protein: CASSPPGTGGYGYTF.

The rearrangement uses TRBV6-1 and TRBJ1-4; D is unclear. The CDR3 is made up of 11 amino acids. CDR1 is MNHNS, CDR2 SASEGT, per germline. The V gene lost 6 bases and the J gene lost 7 bases, with 6 bases spanning the gap. CDR3 in amino acids: CASRRSEKLFF. The DNA of the CDR3 is TGTGCCAGCAGGCGGAGTGAAAAACTGTTTTTT.

The chain uses TRBV18 and TRBJ1-5; TRBD1 might be the D (6 bases). V shed 4 bases and J shed 0 bases, with 13 bases lying between them. The CDR3 totals 16 residues. Germline V gene lookup returns CDR1 KGHSH and CDR2 LQKENI. CDR3 loop: CASSQMPGDSNQPQHF. The CDR3 bases are TGTGCCAGCTCACAGATGCCAGGGGATAGCAATCAGCCCCAGCATTTT.

This clone was seen only a few times. V is TRBV4-3 and J is TRBJ1-2, with D perhaps matching TRBD1 (5 bases). There are 16 residues in the CDR3. The V end was cut by 3 bases, the J end by 2 bases, with 16 bases between. Germline CDR1 is LGHNA and CDR2 is YSLEER. The CDR3 spells CASSHPDGGGNYGYTF. CDR3 bases: TGCGCCAGCAGCCACCCCGACGGGGGAGGCAACTATGGCTACACCTTC.

The rearrangement links TRBV4-3 to TRBJ2-4; 7 bases match TRBD1. Germline V gene lookup returns CDR1 LGHNA and CDR2 YSLEER. The CDR3 runs to 16 residues. The junction had 10 bases not matched to a gene; V was cut back by 0 bases and J by 8 bases. This CDR3 reads CASSQDMRAGGYIQYF. As DNA, the CDR3 is TGCGCCAGCAGCCAAGATATGAGGGCAGGGGGATACATTCAGTACTTC.

The chain uses TRBV19 and TRBJ1-4; perhaps TRBD1 as D (6 bases). The CDR3 runs 13 residues. The germline CDR1 and CDR2 sequences are LNHDA and SQIVND (reference sequence). V dropped 3 bases and J dropped 10 bases, with 12 bases sitting between them. CDR3 sequence: CASSMSGTPKLFF. The CDR3 coding sequence is TGTGCCAGTAGTATGTCGGGGACACCAAAACTGTTTTTT.